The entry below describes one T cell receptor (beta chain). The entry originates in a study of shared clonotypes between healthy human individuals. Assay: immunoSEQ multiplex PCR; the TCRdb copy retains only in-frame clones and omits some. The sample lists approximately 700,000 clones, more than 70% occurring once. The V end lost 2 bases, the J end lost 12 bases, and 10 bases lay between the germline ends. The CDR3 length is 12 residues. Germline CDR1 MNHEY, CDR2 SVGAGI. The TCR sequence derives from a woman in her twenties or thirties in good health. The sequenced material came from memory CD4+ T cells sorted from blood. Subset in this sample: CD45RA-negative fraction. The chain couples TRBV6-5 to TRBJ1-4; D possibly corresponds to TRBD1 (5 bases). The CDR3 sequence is CASSYGAGELFF. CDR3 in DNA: TGTGCCAGCAGTTACGGGGCGGGGGAACTGTTTTTT.